The 9 T cell receptor beta chains below were found in one sample sequenced in a study of identical twins. MiXCR, run by TCRdb on the 5' RACE reads, gives a single entry per CDR3 protein. The sample lists hundreds of thousands of distinct CDR3 sequences; around 15% were seen once. The specimen sequenced was memory (CD45RO+) T cells sorted from blood. The source is a woman aged 18-30 years in good health.

The CDR3 region has the DNA TGTGCCAGCTCACCACTCGGGGGGATCTCCTACAATGAGCAGTTCTTC. It is translated as CASSPLGGISYNEQFF. This chain links TRBV18 with TRBJ2-1; 7 nucleotides align to TRBD2. CDR3 length: 16 amino acids. The germline V gene encodes CDR1 KGHSH and CDR2 LQKENI. The trim removed 1 base at V and 0 bases at J, leaving 3 bases unmatched.

This clonotype was seen more than once but under ten times. V usage is TRBV20-1 and J usage is TRBJ2-3; either TRBD1 or TRBD2 may supply D (6 bases each). The germline V and J ends were trimmed by 8 bases and 2 bases, with 14 bases remaining between them. CDR3 length: 13 residues. Germline V gives CDR1 DFQATT, CDR2 SNEGSKA (reference sequence). CDR3 region: CSLRPGATDTQYF. For the CDR3, the DNA is TGCAGTCTACGCCCGGGGGCCACAGATACGCAGTATTTT.

This clonotype came up a few times. This chain links TRBV20-1 with TRBJ2-1; D might be TRBD2 (5 bases). The V end was cut by 1 base, the J end by 5 bases, with 12 bases between. The length of the CDR3 is 14 residues. In germline, CDR1 is DFQATT, CDR2 SNEGSKA (reference sequence). The CDR3 spells CSARGAGIHNEQFF. Here the CDR3 DNA reads TGCAGTGCTAGAGGCGCGGGTATCCACAATGAGCAGTTCTTC.

This clonotype was picked up a small number of times. The chain recombines TRBV2 with TRBJ2-1; TRBD2 agrees at 11 bases. The CDR3 runs 18 residues. The V gene end was trimmed by 3 bases and the J gene end by 6 bases; junction bases not matched to a gene: 13. Germline V gives CDR1 SNHLY, CDR2 FYNNEI. The CDR3 DNA is TGTGCCAGCAGTGATGTCAATAGCGGGAGGGCCGGTCTCAATGAGCAGTTCTTC. Translated: CASSDVNSGRAGLNEQFF.

Only a few counts were recorded for this clonotype. The rearrangement uses TRBV2 and TRBJ2-2, with TRBD2 matching over 11 bases. J gave up 5 bases and V 6 bases, and 2 bases lay outside the gene matches. The CDR3 is 14 residues long. From germline, CDR1 is SNHLY and CDR2 FYNNEI. The CDR3 bases are TGTGCCAGCAGGGGACTAGCGGATACCGGGGAGCTGTTTTTT. Protein: CASRGLADTGELFF.

The chain employs TRBV3-1 and TRBJ2-2; TRBD2 matches 13 bases. The CDR3 covers 16 residues. V was pared by 1 base and J by 8 bases, with 4 bases of the junction left unmatched. The germline CDR1 and CDR2 sequences are LGHDT and YNNKEL (reference sequence). The CDR3 bases are TGTGCCAGCAGCCAAGCCGGGACTAGCGGGACTGGGGAGCTGTTTTTT. It yields the protein CASSQAGTSGTGELFF.

This clonotype was picked up a small number of times. The genes are TRBV5-5 and TRBJ1-1; no reliable D call. V was trimmed by 1 base and J by 1 base, leaving 8 bases between them. This CDR3 is built from 14 residues. From germline, CDR1 is SGHKS and CDR2 YYEKEE (reference sequence). This chain's CDR3 is CASSLWDKNTEAFF. The CDR3, as DNA: TGTGCCAGCAGCTTGTGGGATAAGAACACTGAAGCTTTCTTT.

The chain combines TRBV5-1 with TRBJ2-5; 7 bases line up with TRBD2. CDR3 length: 15 residues. V lost 0 bases to trimming and J lost 3 bases; unmatched junction nucleotides: 5. Germline CDR1 and CDR2: SGHRS and YFSETQ. CDR3 region: CASSLAAGDEETQYF. The CDR3 nucleotides are TGCGCCAGCAGCTTGGCCGCGGGGGACGAAGAGACCCAGTACTTC.

This clonotype was recorded a few times. J is TRBJ1-5 and V is TRBV5-6; 9 nucleotides agree with TRBD1. This CDR3 region has 15 residues. Germline CDR1 reads SGHDT; CDR2 reads YYEEEE. With 0 bases clipped from V and 4 bases from J, the junction kept 2 bases outside the gene matches. CDR3: CASSLGDRENQPQHF. CDR3 DNA sequence: TGTGCCAGCAGCTTGGGGGACAGGGAAAATCAGCCCCAGCATTTT.